This entry lists 26 T cell receptor beta chains sequenced from one sample in a study of B cell selection in AIRE deficiency. Sequencing used immunoSEQ multiplex PCR; TCRdb keeps in-frame clones, though not all of them. The repertoire holds about 23,000 clones, with roughly 97% as singletons. Sorting defined conventional CD4 T cells as CD4+CD127+. The specimen was conventional CD4+ T cells sorted from PBMCs. The receptors derive from a human donor with AIRE deficiency.

This chain uses TRBV28 with TRBJ2-3; 7 bases agree with TRBD1. After removal of 5 bases from V and 5 bases from J, the junction contained 4 bases not matched to a gene. CDR1 is MDHEN, CDR2 SYDVKM, per germline. CDR3 length: 13 residues. The CDR3 DNA reads as TGTGCCAGCAGTACGACAGGGCTAGATACGCAGTATTTT. Protein sequence: CASSTTGLDTQYF.

The chain links TRBV11-3 to TRBJ1-2; no reliable D call. With 2 bases removed from V and 7 bases from J, the gap between germline ends came to 14 bases. In germline, CDR1 is SGHNT, CDR2 YENEEA. The CDR3 length is 14 residues. This chain's CDR3 is CASSLNFQDGGYTF. The CDR3 nucleotides read TGTGCCAGCAGCTTAAACTTCCAGGACGGTGGCTACACCTTC.

V and J are TRBV9 and TRBJ2-3, with 12 bases identical to TRBD2. The junction had 2 bases not matched to a gene; V was cut back by 0 bases and J by 3 bases. The CDR3 length is 16 residues. The germline V gene encodes CDR1 SGDLS and CDR2 YYNGEE. The chain's CDR3 is CASSVVLAGGTDTQYF. The CDR3 DNA reads TGTGCCAGCAGCGTAGTGCTAGCGGGAGGGACAGATACGCAGTATTTT.

J is TRBJ2-5 and V is TRBV28, with D unresolved. This CDR3 is built from 12 residues. Trimming pared 2 bases from V and 3 bases from J, leaving 4 bases between. Germline values: CDR1 MDHEN, CDR2 SYDVKM. In nucleotides, the CDR3 is TGTGCCAGCAGTTTAGGGGAAGAGACCCAGTACTTC. It specifies CASSLGEETQYF.

This clone has just one count. V and J are TRBV9 and TRBJ2-5, with TRBD2 identical over 9 bases. The germline gives CDR1 SGDLS, CDR2 YYNGEE. The V and J ends lost 4 bases and 1 base, in that order; junction bases with no gene match: 8. The CDR3 is 16 residues long. The CDR3 DNA reads as TGTGCCAGCAGCTCCCTTAGCGGGAGCGCCCAAGAGACCCAGTACTTC. Protein: CASSSLSGSAQETQYF.

The V call is TRBV30, the J call TRBJ2-5, with 8 positions matching TRBD1. Germline loops: CDR1 GTSNPN, CDR2 SVGIG (reference sequence). The CDR3 has 16 amino acids. Trimming removed 1 base from V and 0 bases from J; junction bases left unmatched: 7. The chain's CDR3 is CAWSEWTGTYQETQYF. The CDR3 DNA sequence: TGTGCCTGGAGTGAATGGACAGGGACGTACCAAGAGACCCAGTACTTC.

This chain uses TRBV7-9 with TRBJ2-1; 14 nucleotides align to TRBD2. The V and J ends lost 5 bases and 9 bases, in that order; junction bases with no gene match: 12. The CDR3 spans 17 residues. In germline, CDR1 is SEHNR, CDR2 FQNEAQ (reference sequence). Here the CDR3 DNA reads TGTGCCAGCAGCCTAGACATGGGGACTAGCGGGAGTCGTGAGCAGTTCTTC. Translation gives CASSLDMGTSGSREQFF.

The J gene is TRBJ2-1, the V gene TRBV5-6, with 15 bases aligning to TRBD2. This CDR3 spans 17 amino acids. CDR1 is SGHDT and CDR2 is YYEEEE in the germline V gene. The V gene end was trimmed by 5 bases and the J gene end by 1 base; junction bases not matched to a gene: 4. The CDR3 here is CASSPGTSGRSYNEQFF. The CDR3 region has the DNA TGTGCCAGCAGTCCCGGGACTAGCGGGAGGTCCTACAATGAGCAGTTCTTC.

This chain connects TRBV7-9 to TRBJ2-5; no clear D. Looked up from germline, CDR1 is SEHNR and CDR2 is FQNEAQ (reference sequence). This CDR3 has 14 residues. V lost 2 bases and J 4 bases, leaving 11 bases between the germline ends. The CDR3 nucleotides read TGTGCCAGCAGCTTAATGGCAGCGACAGAGACCCAGTACTTC. It encodes CASSLMAATETQYF.

The chain uses TRBV2 and TRBJ1-5, with 9 bases identical to TRBD1. Per the germline V gene, CDR1 is SNHLY and CDR2 is FYNNEI. There are 15 residues in the CDR3. The junction had 4 bases not matched to a gene; V was cut back by 7 bases and J by 0 bases. DNA for the CDR3: TGTGCCAGCACCTACAGGGGGCTTAGCAATCAGCCCCAGCATTTT. The encoded protein is CASTYRGLSNQPQHF.

The chain links TRBV18 to TRBJ1-2; D remains ambiguous. V was shortened by 2 bases and J by 5 bases, with 15 bases between the two germline ends. CDR1 and CDR2 (germline): KGHSH, LQKENI. CDR3 length: 15 amino acids. The CDR3, as DNA: TGTGCCAGCTCACCATCGGAGGCTAGAGGTTATGGCTACACCTTC. Amino acid sequence: CASSPSEARGYGYTF.

The V and J genes are TRBV6-5 and TRBJ1-2; 7 positions agree with TRBD1. V was clipped by 4 bases and J by 5 bases; unmatched bases: 7. Germline V lookup: CDR1 MNHEY, CDR2 SVGAGI. The CDR3 runs 14 residues. The CDR3 DNA reads TGTGCCAGCAGTTCGTCAGGGGGGGCGTATGGCTACACCTTC. It translates to CASSSSGGAYGYTF.

The chain recombines TRBV30 with TRBJ1-4; 8 positions match TRBD1. The V gene's germline CDR1 is GTSNPN and CDR2 SVGIG (reference sequence). CDR3 length: 15 amino acids. V dropped 3 bases and J dropped 8; count of bases not matched to a gene: 11. In DNA form, the CDR3 reads TGTGCCTGGAGGGGCCGGGGACAGGTGGTGGAAAAACTGTTTTTT. The encoded protein is CAWRGRGQVVEKLFF.

In regard to this clone: An end of the junction differs from the germline gene, which may be a read error. The J gene is TRBJ2-5, the V gene TRBV7-7; 10 nucleotides align to TRBD2. From germline, CDR1 is SSHAT and CDR2 FNYEAQ (reference sequence). This CDR3 has 16 amino acids. The CDR3 loop is CASSLVPAGGPETQYF. The CDR3 DNA sequence: TGTGCTAGCAGCTTAGTTCCAGCGGGAGGGCCAGAGACCCAGTACTTC.

The chain links TRBV6-6 to TRBJ2-3; D could derive from TRBD1 or TRBD2 (5 bases each). Germline lookup yields CDR1 MNHNY and CDR2 SVGAGI (reference sequence). The V end lost 4 bases, the J end lost 7 bases, and 18 bases lay between the germline ends. CDR3 length equals 15 residues. The CDR3 bases are TGTGCCAGCAGTTCCGGGACGACTTTCTCATATACGCAGTATTTT. It encodes CASSSGTTFSYTQYF.

The rearrangement links TRBV15 to TRBJ1-5; D is uncertain. The V end was cut by 1 base, the J end by 2 bases, with 9 bases between. Germline V gene lookup returns CDR1 LNHNV and CDR2 YYDKDF (reference sequence). The CDR3 contains 15 residues. CDR3 amino acids: CATSRGREGNQPQHF. The DNA of the CDR3 is TGTGCCACCAGCAGAGGGAGGGAGGGCAATCAGCCCCAGCATTTT.

The CDR3 loop reads CASSQDGGKLFF. The CDR3 region has the DNA TGTGCCAGCAGCCAAGACGGGGGAAAACTGTTTTTT. The chain is built from TRBV14 and TRBJ1-4; D is possibly TRBD1 (5 bases). Germline V CDR1 and CDR2: SGHDN, FVKESK. V was clipped by 0 bases and J by 10 bases, with 6 bases between them. CDR3 length: 12 amino acids. The entire variable domain, with the rest obtained from reference TRBV14 and TRBJ1-4, is as follows: EAGVTQFPSHSVIEKGQTVTLRCDPISGHDNLYWYRRVMGKEIKFLLHFVKESKQDESGMPNNRFLAERTGGTYSTLKVQPAELEDSGVYFCASSQDGGKLFFGSGTQLSVL.

The chain has TRBV7-9 and TRBJ1-1; the D gene is possibly TRBD1 (5 bases). Germline CDR1 reads SEHNR; CDR2 reads FQNEAQ (reference sequence). With 0 bases removed from V and 0 bases from J, the gap between germline ends came to 14 bases. The CDR3 has 17 amino acids. The CDR3 DNA reads as TGTGCCAGCAGCTTAGCGTTGAGGGGCGGTTTGAACACTGAAGCTTTCTTT. It specifies CASSLALRGGLNTEAFF.

The rearrangement uses TRBV9 and TRBJ1-2; D is unresolved. CDR3 length: 12 amino acids. The V end lost 3 bases, the J end lost 7 bases, and 10 bases lay between the germline ends. The germline V gene has CDR1 SGDLS and CDR2 YYNGEE. CDR3 protein: CASSGRVGGYTF. The CDR3 nucleotides read TGTGCCAGCAGCGGGCGGGTTGGTGGCTACACCTTC. Full variable domain (missing parts from reference TRBV9 and TRBJ1-2): DSGVTQTPKHLITATGQRVTLRCSPRSGDLSVYWYQQSLDQGLQFLIQYYNGEERAKGNILERFSAQQFPDLHSELNLSSLELGDSALYFCASSGRVGGYTFGSGTRLTVV.

V is TRBV28 and J is TRBJ2-1; 7 bases agree with TRBD1. The CDR3 extends over 20 amino acids. Germline CDR1 and CDR2: MDHEN and SYDVKM. The V segment lost 8 bases and the J segment 7 bases; nucleotides outside the gene matches: 29. The CDR3 spells CASGITPRLLAGGRRNEQFF. CDR3 nucleotides: TGTGCCAGCGGAATCACCCCCCGACTGTTGGCAGGGGGTCGTAGGAATGAGCAGTTCTTC.

The chain employs TRBV19 and TRBJ1-1, with D unresolved. V was clipped by 6 bases and J by 0 bases, with 11 bases between them. The CDR3 loop spans 14 amino acids. Germline-derived CDR1 and CDR2 are LNHDA and SQIVND (reference sequence). CDR3 sequence reads: CASRRVGMNTEAFF. CDR3 nucleotide sequence: TGTGCCAGTAGAAGGGTGGGAATGAACACTGAAGCTTTCTTT.

Note on this clone: The junction differs from germline at one of its ends, possibly a read error. V usage is TRBV19 and J usage is TRBJ1-1; no clear D gene. CDR1 is LNHDA, CDR2 SQIVND, per germline (reference sequence). This CDR3 is 13 amino acids long. The CDR3 protein is CASSTLTGQKASF. As DNA, the CDR3 is TGTGCCAGTAGTACTCTAACTGGCCAGAAAGCTTCCTTT.

This rearrangement joins TRBV29-1 to TRBJ1-1; 10 positions match TRBD1. The CDR3 extends over 17 amino acids. Trimming took 4 bases from V and 7 from J; bases not matched to a gene: 18. The germline gives CDR1 SQVTM, CDR2 ANQGSEA. CDR3 DNA: TGCAGCGTTGTAGAGAGTATCCCCGGGACAGGGGACAATGAAGCTTTCTTT. As protein: CSVVESIPGTGDNEAFF.

A remark on this clone: The sample has other DNA sequences that encode this CDR3 too. This rearrangement joins TRBV9 to TRBJ2-7, with TRBD1 identical over 9 bases. The CDR3 extends over 16 amino acids. The junction had 5 bases not matched to a gene; V was cut back by 0 bases and J by 1 base. Looked up from germline, CDR1 is SGDLS and CDR2 is YYNGEE. DNA for the CDR3: TGTGCCAGCAGCGTAGGGGGACAGGGCCTGTCCTACGAGCAGTACTTC. This translates into CASSVGGQGLSYEQYF.

The chain recombines TRBV28 with TRBJ2-7, with TRBD1 matching 9 bases. V trimming: 5 bases; J trimming: 6 bases; junction bases outside the gene matches: 11. The V gene's germline CDR1 is MDHEN and CDR2 SYDVKM. The CDR3 sequence is 15 residues long. CDR3 region: CASSPPGQGRAEQYF. CDR3 DNA sequence: TGTGCCAGCAGTCCGCCGGGACAGGGTCGGGCCGAGCAGTACTTC.

This rearrangement joins TRBV7-3 to TRBJ2-1; no firm D call. With 4 bases removed from V and 1 base from J, the gap between germline ends came to 5 bases. CDR3 length equals 13 residues. Germline V gene lookup returns CDR1 SGHTA and CDR2 FQGTGA. The CDR3 loop is CASSSTSYNEQFF. In DNA form, the CDR3 reads TGTGCCAGCAGCTCAACGTCCTACAATGAGCAGTTCTTC.